This paragraph reports one TCR beta chain. The antigen is not known. After removal of 5 bases from V and 6 bases from J, the junction contained 8 bases not matched to a gene. The CDR3 extends over 15 amino acids. CDR1 is SEHNR and CDR2 is FQNEAQ in the germline V gene (reference sequence). Clones were sequenced by immunoSEQ multiplex PCR, and TCRdb holds only the in-frame ones, with some missing. The sample holds about 160,000 clones, 85% to 90% seen once. These data belong to a study of cytomegalovirus exposure and HLA in healthy donors. Notes on the study in general: TCR sequences were mostly rare, though some public TCRs occurred in many donors.

The chain carries TRBV7-9 and TRBJ1-5, with 9 bases aligning to TRBD1. The clonotype was recovered from a man between 18 and 29 years old in good health and CMV-seropositive. Source material: PBMCs. The CDR3 spells CASSRGDRAVQPQHF. CDR3 in DNA: TGTGCCAGCAGCCGAGGGGACAGGGCTGTTCAGCCCCAGCATTTT.